This T cell receptor beta chain was captured by sequencing in a study of sequential checkpoint blockade in melanoma. In the study overall: Both treatment sequences were followed by maintenance nivolumab. Matched biopsies came pretreatment and at week 13 for twenty-two patients.

CDR3 length equals 15 residues. CDR1 is SGHRS and CDR2 is YFSETQ in the germline V gene. Treatment denoted: randomized to nivolumab then ipilimumab (arm A) or the reverse (arm B). No patient had prior DNA-damaging chemotherapy. Produced via immunoSEQ multiplex PCR; TCRdb's table is partial and in-frame only. The sample has about 5,100 clones, 25% to 40% seen once. The receptor's source is a human donor with melanoma. V usage is TRBV5-1 and J usage is TRBJ2-1; 10 bases match TRBD2. Sequenced here: tumor tissue (inferred from file names), sampled from a patient given nivolumab and ipilimumab in sequence. This CDR3 reads CQQLTSGKATNEQFF. The DNA of the CDR3 is TGCCAGCAGCTCACTAGCGGGAAGGCCACCAATGAGCAGTTCTTC.